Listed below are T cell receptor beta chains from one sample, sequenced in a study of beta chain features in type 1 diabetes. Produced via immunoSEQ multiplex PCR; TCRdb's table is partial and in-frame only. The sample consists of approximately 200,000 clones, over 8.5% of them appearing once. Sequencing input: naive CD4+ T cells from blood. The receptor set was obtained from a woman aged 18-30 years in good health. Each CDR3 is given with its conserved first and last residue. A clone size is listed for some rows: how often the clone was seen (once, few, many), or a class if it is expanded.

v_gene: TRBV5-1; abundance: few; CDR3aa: CASSLGEETQYF
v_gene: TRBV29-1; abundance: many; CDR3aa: CSVSGGSGANVLTF
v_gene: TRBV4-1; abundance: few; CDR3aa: CASRAPGQREYDEQFF
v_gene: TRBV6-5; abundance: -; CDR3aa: CASGWDRGHNEQFF
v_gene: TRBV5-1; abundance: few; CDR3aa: CASSLMTVNTEAFF
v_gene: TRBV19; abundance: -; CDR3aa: CASRSAGGGTFF
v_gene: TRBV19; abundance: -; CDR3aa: CASSILRDSYGYTF
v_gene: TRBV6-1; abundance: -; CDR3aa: CASSEGGLAGNNEQFF
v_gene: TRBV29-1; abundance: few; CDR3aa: CSVEAYSPILGRRETQYF
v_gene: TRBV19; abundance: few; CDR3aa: CASSIGQIYEQYF
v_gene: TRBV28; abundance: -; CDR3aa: CASSPGTGKVGETQYF
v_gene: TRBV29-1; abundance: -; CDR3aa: CSVVGERGYTF
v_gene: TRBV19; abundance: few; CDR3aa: CASSILGLDERGGSPYEQYF
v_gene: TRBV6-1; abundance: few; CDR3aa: CASSPPSRATGELFF
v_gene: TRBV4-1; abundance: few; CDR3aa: CASSLPDRSGVGYGYTF
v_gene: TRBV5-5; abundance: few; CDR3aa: CASSLAPGGVNEQFF
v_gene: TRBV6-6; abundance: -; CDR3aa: CASKEQGAYGYTF
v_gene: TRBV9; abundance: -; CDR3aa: CASSLAGTSGGEQFF
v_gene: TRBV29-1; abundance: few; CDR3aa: CSVEERSRGEQYF
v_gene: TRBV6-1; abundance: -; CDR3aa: CASIRSNLAAEAFF
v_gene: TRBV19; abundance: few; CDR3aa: CASSMLAGASTDTQYF
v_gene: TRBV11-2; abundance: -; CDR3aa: CASSTGLAGATGELFF
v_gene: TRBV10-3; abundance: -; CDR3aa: CAISAPLDRSINEQFF
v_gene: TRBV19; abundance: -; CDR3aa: CASGQDRVGQPQHF
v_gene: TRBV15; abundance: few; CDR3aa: CATSRVDNEQFF
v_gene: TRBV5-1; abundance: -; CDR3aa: CASRSILQGNNEQFF
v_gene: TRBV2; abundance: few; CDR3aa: CASSESMAGQETQYF
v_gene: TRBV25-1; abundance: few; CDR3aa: CASSERTGLTGELFF
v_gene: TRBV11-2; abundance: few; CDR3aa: CASSLGTNSGNTIYF
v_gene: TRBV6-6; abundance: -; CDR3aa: CASSSRTGKNEQFF
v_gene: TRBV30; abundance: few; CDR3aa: CAWSLPPREQYF
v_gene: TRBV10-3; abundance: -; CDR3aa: CAISEGMREQYF
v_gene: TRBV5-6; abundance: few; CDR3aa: CASSRDINYGYTF
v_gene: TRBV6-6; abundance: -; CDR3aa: CASSSIPGGNEQYF
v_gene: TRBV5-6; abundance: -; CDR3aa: CASIVLAGPDTQYF